This TCR beta chain was recorded in a study of blood T cell repertoires in COVID-19. Study details: The cDNA or gDNA used as material had been derived from T cells, B-cell-depleted T cells, or PBMCs.

Here immunoSEQ multiplex PCR was the method, and the copy in TCRdb shows in-frame clones only, minus some. The repertoire has 250,000 to 300,000 clones, approximately 85% of them found once; the top ten carry 6.6%. This clone was seen only once. A read error may account for a junction end that differs from germline. The clonotype originates from a woman aged 50 to 60 who had been exposed to COVID-19. Material: PBMCs or T cells enriched from blood (not recorded which).

The CDR3 sequence: CAWSVLVVTGGGF. The CDR3 coding sequence is TGTGCCTGGAGTGTACTTGTTGTGACAGGGGGCGGTTTT. This chain links TRBV30 with TRBJ1-6, with TRBD1 matching 10 bases. This CDR3 region has 13 residues. CDR1 GTSNPN and CDR2 SVGIG come from the germline V gene (reference sequence).